This T cell receptor (beta chain) emerged from a study of OX40 agonist ivuxolimab in advanced cancers. About the study: While on treatment, patients had intravenous ivuxolimab at 0.01 to 10 mg/kg every 2 weeks. Mean age around 60 years, range 23 to 79; just over 80% male.

Whole-study results and caveats: At 0.1 to 3.0 mg/kg and by week 6, CD4+ and CD8+ T cells in the blood had expanded clonally.

There are 15 residues in the CDR3. The germline V gene encodes CDR1 SGHRS and CDR2 YFSETQ. Deletions cut 0 bases from V and 1 base from J, with 10 bases between. A word on this clone: Antigen specificity is unknown.

The table came from immunoSEQ multiplex PCR; TCRdb's copy has only in-frame clones and leaves some out. In the table there are around 72,000 clones, approximately 90% of which are singletons. The sequence was obtained from an adult with an advanced solid tumor such as melanoma, head and neck, liver or kidney cancer. Specimen: CD4+ or CD8+ T cells sorted from blood, collected in a trial of the OX40 agonist ivuxolimab. The chain is built from TRBV5-1 and TRBJ1-1, with no clear D. The CDR3 is CASSLATPENTEAFF. In nucleotides, the CDR3 is TGCGCCAGCAGCTTGGCCACCCCAGAGAACACTGAAGCTTTCTTT.